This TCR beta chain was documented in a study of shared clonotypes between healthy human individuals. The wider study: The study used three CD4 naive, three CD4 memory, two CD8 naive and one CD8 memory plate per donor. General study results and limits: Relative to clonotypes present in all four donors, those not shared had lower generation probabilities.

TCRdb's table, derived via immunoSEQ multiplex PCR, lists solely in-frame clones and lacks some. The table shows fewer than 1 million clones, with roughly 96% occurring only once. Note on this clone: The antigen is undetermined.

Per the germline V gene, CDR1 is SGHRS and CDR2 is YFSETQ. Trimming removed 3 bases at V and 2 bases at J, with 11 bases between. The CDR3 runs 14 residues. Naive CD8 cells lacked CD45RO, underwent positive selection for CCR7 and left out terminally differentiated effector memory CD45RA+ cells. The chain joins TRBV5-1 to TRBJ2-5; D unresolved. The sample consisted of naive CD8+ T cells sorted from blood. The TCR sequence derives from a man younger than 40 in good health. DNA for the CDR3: TGCGCCAGCAGCTCGACCGGGCCACAAGAGACCCAGTACTTC. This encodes CASSSTGPQETQYF.